The 9 T cell receptor beta chains below all came from one sample that was sequenced in a study of response to subunit inactivated influenza vaccine. TCRdb redid the calling of the RT-PCR reads with MiXCR, one entry per CDR3 protein. This table has about 570,000 distinct CDR3 sequences, approximately 10% appearing once. These same records also appear under a second study, on T cells expressing NK-cell markers. That source reports: UMIs were included in TCR beta cDNA generated by 5'RACE template switching.

The sample here was PBMCs from blood, taken on the day of vaccination. These receptors all come from a man between 50 and 59 years old who received an inactivated influenza vaccine.

There are many counts of this clonotype. The CDR3 reads CASMAEKYSNQPQHF. Here the CDR3 DNA reads TGTGCCAGCATGGCGGAGAAGTATAGCAATCAGCCCCAGCATTTT. J is TRBJ1-5 and V is TRBV6-2 or TRBV6-3, with D unclear. There are 15 residues in the CDR3. In germline, CDR1 is MNHEY, CDR2 SVGEGT. Trimming took 7 bases from V and 0 from J, leaving 13 bases between them.

This clonotype was detected a few times. This chain uses TRBV5-1 with TRBJ1-1, with D possibly being TRBD1 (6 bases). The CDR3 spans 13 residues. Germline assignment: CDR1 SGHRS and CDR2 YFSETQ. Trimming removed 5 bases at V and 3 bases at J, with 11 bases between. CDR3 sequence: CASSYTGHTEAFF. The CDR3 DNA reads as TGCGCCAGCAGTTATACAGGGCACACTGAAGCTTTCTTT.

Many counts were recorded for this clonotype. J is TRBJ2-1 and V is TRBV5-1, with 8 bases that match TRBD1. The CDR3 is 14 amino acids. Trimming took 3 bases from V and 2 from J; bases not matched to a gene: 1. Germline V gene lookup returns CDR1 SGHRS and CDR2 YFSETQ. CDR3 in amino acids: CASSSTGAYNEQFF. For the CDR3, the DNA is TGCGCCAGCAGCTCGACAGGGGCCTACAATGAGCAGTTCTTC.

The rearrangement joins TRBV27 to TRBJ2-7; TRBD1 matches at 9 bases. CDR1 is MNHEY and CDR2 is SMNVEV in the germline V gene (reference sequence). This CDR3 has 14 amino acids. Losses at the gene ends were 5 bases for V and 7 bases for J; bases not matched to a gene: 9. The CDR3 coding sequence is TGTGCCAGCAGTCCGGGACAGGGTTTCGGTGAGCAGTACTTC. It yields the protein CASSPGQGFGEQYF.

This clonotype was counted ten times or more. The rearrangement links TRBV15 to TRBJ2-2, with D tentatively TRBD2 (6 bases). The CDR3 length is 15 residues. V was trimmed by 4 bases and J by 5 bases, leaving 14 bases between them. Germline CDR1 and CDR2: LNHNV and YYDKDF (reference sequence). The CDR3 loop is CATSINRRETGELFF. The DNA for the CDR3 is TGTGCCACCAGCATAAATCGCCGGGAGACCGGGGAGCTGTTTTTT.

This clonotype was counted a few times. V is TRBV5-1 and J is TRBJ2-3; TRBD2 matches 8 bases. The CDR3 runs 15 residues. The germline V gene has CDR1 SGHRS and CDR2 YFSETQ. Trimming cost V 2 bases and J 6 bases; bases outside gene matches: 8. This CDR3 reads CASSLVAGSADTQYF. CDR3 nucleotides: TGCGCCAGCAGCTTAGTAGCGGGGTCTGCCGATACGCAGTATTTT.

This clonotype was seen repeatedly, ten times or more. The V and J genes are TRBV7-9 and TRBJ2-1; 10 positions match TRBD1. Trimming removed 6 bases from V and 6 bases from J; junction bases left unmatched: 11. The germline CDR1 and CDR2 sequences are SEHNR and FQNEAQ (reference sequence). This CDR3 is 16 amino acids long. For the CDR3, the DNA is TGTGCCAGCAGTTCCCAGCCGGGACAGGGGAGCAATGAGCAGTTCTTC. It is translated as CASSSQPGQGSNEQFF.

This clonotype came up a few times. The DNA of the CDR3 is TGTGCCAGCAGTCCCTCCTCTAGCGGGAGGGTAGGCGAGCAGTACTTC. Residues: CASSPSSSGRVGEQYF. This sequence joins TRBV27 and TRBJ2-7; TRBD2 agrees at 12 bases. Per germline, CDR1 MNHEY and CDR2 SMNVEV (reference sequence). The CDR3 consists of 16 residues. With V trimmed by 5 bases and J by 6 bases, 11 bases remained unmatched.

The chain is built from TRBV5-6 and TRBJ1-6, with 8 bases identical to TRBD1. This CDR3 region has 14 residues. The germline V gene encodes CDR1 SGHDT and CDR2 YYEEEE. Trimming cost V 4 bases and J 9 bases; bases outside gene matches: 6. CDR3 bases: TGTGCCAGCAGCGAGGGACAGGAACCTTCACCCCTCCACTTT. Translating gives CASSEGQEPSPLHF.